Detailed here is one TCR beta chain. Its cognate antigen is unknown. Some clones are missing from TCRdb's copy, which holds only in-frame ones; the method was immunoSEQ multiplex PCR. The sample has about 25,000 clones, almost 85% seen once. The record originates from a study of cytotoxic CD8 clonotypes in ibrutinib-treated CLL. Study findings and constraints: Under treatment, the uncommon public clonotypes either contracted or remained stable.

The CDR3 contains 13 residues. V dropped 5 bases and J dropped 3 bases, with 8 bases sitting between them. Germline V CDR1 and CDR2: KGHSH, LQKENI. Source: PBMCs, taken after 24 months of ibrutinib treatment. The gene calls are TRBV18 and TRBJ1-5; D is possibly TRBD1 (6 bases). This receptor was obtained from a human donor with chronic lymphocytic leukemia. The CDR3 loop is CASSGQYNQPQHF. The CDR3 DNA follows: TGTGCCAGCTCAGGACAGTACAATCAGCCCCAGCATTTT.